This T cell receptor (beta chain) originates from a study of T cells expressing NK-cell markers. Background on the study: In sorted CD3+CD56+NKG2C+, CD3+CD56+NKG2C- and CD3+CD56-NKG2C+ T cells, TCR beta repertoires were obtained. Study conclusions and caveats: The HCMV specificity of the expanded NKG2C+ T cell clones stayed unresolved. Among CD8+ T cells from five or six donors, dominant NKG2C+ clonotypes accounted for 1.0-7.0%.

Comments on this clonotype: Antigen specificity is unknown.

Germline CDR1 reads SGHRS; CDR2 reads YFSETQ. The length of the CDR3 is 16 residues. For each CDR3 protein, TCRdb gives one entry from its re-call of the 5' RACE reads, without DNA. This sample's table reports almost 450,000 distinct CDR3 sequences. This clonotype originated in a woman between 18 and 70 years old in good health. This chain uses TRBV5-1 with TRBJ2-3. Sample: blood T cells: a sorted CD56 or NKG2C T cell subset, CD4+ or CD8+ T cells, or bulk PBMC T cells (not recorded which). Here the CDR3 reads CASSWEQNRYTDTQYF.